These 17 T cell receptor beta chains originate from one sample sequenced in a study of blood T cells in healthy people across ages. The use of a sample-barcoded 5' primer and a J-beta primer mix characterized a second PCR of roughly 6 to 11 cycles. Each CDR3 protein gets one entry after TCRdb re-called the 5' RACE reads with MiXCR. Of some 900,000 distinct CDR3 sequences in the sample, about 48% were seen once. Sample: blood. The receptors here all came from a man younger than 40 in good health.

This chain joins TRBV5-5 and TRBJ1-2; 9 nucleotides match TRBD1. This CDR3 has 15 amino acids. V dropped 4 bases and J dropped 1; count of bases not matched to a gene: 5. Germline V lookup: CDR1 SGHKS, CDR2 YYEKEE (reference sequence). The CDR3 reads CASSGTGGRNYGYTF. DNA of the CDR3: TGTGCCAGCAGCGGCACAGGGGGCCGTAACTATGGCTACACCTTC. Complete variable domain (other parts from reference TRBV5-5 and TRBJ1-2): DAGVTQSPTHLIKTRGQQVTLRCSPISGHKSVSWYQQVLGQGPQFIFQYYEKEERGRGNFPDRFSARQFPNYSSELNVNALLLGDSALYLCASSGTGGRNYGYTFGSGTRLTVV.

The count of this clonotype is one. The chain links TRBV10-3 to TRBJ1-2, with a possible D match to TRBD1 (6 bases). The CDR3 has 13 amino acids. The ends were cut back, 2 bases at V and 8 bases at J, with 12 bases in the middle. CDR1 and CDR2 from the germline V gene are ENHRY and SYGVKD. CDR3 nucleotides: TGTGCCATCAGTGAGGACAGGCTCTACGGCTACACCTTC. The encoded protein is CAISEDRLYGYTF.

The rearrangement links TRBV6-5 to TRBJ1-2; 9 nucleotides match TRBD1. Germline-derived CDR1 and CDR2 are MNHEY and SVGAGI. The CDR3 length is 14 residues. J gave up 6 bases and V 2 bases, and 4 bases lay outside the gene matches. CDR3 sequence (DNA): TGTGCCAGCAGTTACGTTGGGACAGGGAATGGCTACACCTTC. It translates to CASSYVGTGNGYTF.

In this sample, this clonotype turned up a few times. The CDR3 reads CASSWTGEGSPLHF. DNA of the CDR3: TGTGCCAGCAGTTGGACAGGGGAAGGCTCACCCCTCCACTTT. The rearrangement joins TRBV14 to TRBJ1-6; 9 bases fit TRBD1. Germline CDR1 and CDR2: SGHDN and FVKESK. V shed 6 bases and J 10 bases; nucleotides not matched to a gene: 7. This CDR3 spans 14 amino acids.

This chain joins TRBV3-1 and TRBJ2-5; D is ambiguous. V was pared by 1 base and J by 9 bases, with 12 bases between. The CDR3 has 13 amino acids. Germline V gene data show CDR1 as LGHDT and CDR2 as YNNKEL (reference sequence). The CDR3 protein is CASSQGLGLPQYF. DNA for the CDR3: TGTGCCAGCAGCCAAGGTTTGGGTCTTCCCCAGTACTTC.

This clonotype was recorded a few times. The V and J genes are TRBV20-1 and TRBJ2-3; D unclear. V lost 0 bases to trimming and J lost 6 bases, with 13 bases between them. Germline CDR1 and CDR2: DFQATT and SNEGSKA (reference sequence). This CDR3 spans 14 amino acids. CDR3 loop: CSARDLLSGDTQYF. DNA for the CDR3: TGCAGTGCTAGAGATCTCCTATCCGGGGATACGCAGTATTTT.

This clonotype has a handful of counts. V is TRBV29-1 and J is TRBJ1-6, with a possible D match to TRBD1 (6 bases). CDR3 size: 13 residues. Trimming cost V 6 bases and J 7 bases, with 13 bases left between them. The V gene's germline CDR1 is SQVTM and CDR2 ANQGSEA. The CDR3 nucleotides are TGCAGCGTGAGGGGGGACGCAAATTCACCCCTCCACTTT. It encodes CSVRGDANSPLHF.

This clonotype was counted between two and nine times. The V gene is TRBV10-3, the J gene TRBJ2-7; 9 nucleotides agree with TRBD1. Losses at the gene ends were 6 bases for V and 0 bases for J; bases not matched to a gene: 9. Germline V gene sequence: CDR1 ENHRY, CDR2 SYGVKD. This CDR3 contains 16 residues. CDR3 in amino acids: CAISGRTGASSYEQYF. Here the CDR3 DNA reads TGTGCCATCAGCGGGAGGACAGGGGCCAGCTCCTACGAGCAGTACTTC.

The chain is built from TRBV15 and TRBJ2-3, with 11 nucleotides matching TRBD2. With V trimmed by 7 bases and J by 5 bases, 8 bases remained unmatched. Germline CDR1 LNHNV, CDR2 YYDKDF (reference sequence). The CDR3 spans 15 residues. This CDR3 reads CATNLAGGGIDTQYF. CDR3 DNA sequence: TGTGCCACCAACCTAGCGGGGGGCGGTATAGATACGCAGTATTTT. The variable domain in full, completed from reference TRBV15 and TRBJ2-3, reads DAMVIQNPRYQVTQFGKPVTLSCSQTLNHNVMYWYQQKSSQAPKLLFHYYDKDFNNEADTPDNFQSRRPNTSFCFLDIRSPGLGDTAMYLCATNLAGGGIDTQYFGPGTRLTVL.

V gene TRBV7-2 combines with J gene TRBJ2-7; D not certain. V was shortened by 5 bases and J by 6 bases, with 17 bases between the two germline ends. Per germline, CDR1 SGHTA and CDR2 FQGNSA. The CDR3 is 14 residues long. The CDR3: CASSVDPRPVEQYF. For the CDR3, the DNA is TGTGCCAGCAGCGTAGATCCTCGGCCGGTCGAGCAGTACTTC.

The J gene is TRBJ2-3, the V gene TRBV3-1, with 8 bases matching TRBD1. Germline values: CDR1 LGHDT, CDR2 YNNKEL (reference sequence). Trimming took 4 bases from V and 3 from J; bases not matched to a gene: 6. CDR3 length equals 15 residues. In nucleotides, the CDR3 is TGTGCCAGCAGCCTCCGGACAGGGAGGACAGATACGCAGTATTTT. This codes for CASSLRTGRTDTQYF.

The J gene is TRBJ2-3, the V gene TRBV20-1; maybe TRBD1 (5 bases). Trimming took off 1 base at V and 0 bases at J, with 14 bases between the two ends. Looked up from germline, CDR1 is DFQATT and CDR2 is SNEGSKA (reference sequence). CDR3 length: 16 amino acids. The chain's CDR3 is CSARGVGAGSTDTQYF. CDR3 bases: TGCAGTGCTAGAGGGGTAGGTGCAGGGAGCACAGATACGCAGTATTTT.

This rearrangement joins TRBV7-9 to TRBJ2-1; D not certain. Germline V gene data show CDR1 as SEHNR and CDR2 as FQNEAQ (reference sequence). Trimming cost V 4 bases and J 4 bases, with 14 bases left between them. The CDR3 runs to 15 residues. Here the CDR3 reads CASSSSPRVYNEQFF. DNA for the CDR3: TGTGCCAGCAGCTCAAGTCCCCGGGTATACAATGAGCAGTTCTTC.

This clonotype was detected many times. Just one base apart from a much larger clone, this may be a read error. This chain links TRBV20-1 with TRBJ2-1; 9 bases map to TRBD2. The J call may be wrong; the DNA end is better matched by TRBJ2-7. The CDR3 spans 15 residues. The germline CDR1 and CDR2 sequences are DFQATT and SNEGSKA (reference sequence). CDR3 sequence (DNA): TGCAGTGCTAATAAGCGGGGGGTCGCCTACAATGAGCAGTACTTC. This gives the protein CSANKRGVAYNEQYF.

This clonotype was seen only a few times. The V gene is TRBV7-2, the J gene TRBJ2-7; TRBD1 or TRBD2 may be the D gene (6 bases each). The J call may be incorrect, as the DNA end agrees better with TRBJ2-5. Germline V gene lookup returns CDR1 SGHTA and CDR2 FQGNSA. The CDR3 runs 13 residues. DNA of the CDR3: TGTGCCAGCAGTACGGGGGCTCAACAGACCCAGTACTTC. It translates to CASSTGAQQTQYF.

This clonotype was picked up many times. The CDR3 DNA reads as TGTGCCAGCAGCTTAGCGGGGACAACCTACGAGCAGTACTTC. This codes for CASSLAGTTYEQYF. The genes are TRBV7-2 and TRBJ2-7, with a tentative D call TRBD1 (6 bases). Germline CDR1 reads SGHTA; CDR2 reads FQGNSA. The V end lost 0 bases, the J end lost 2 bases, and 8 bases lay between the germline ends. The CDR3 is 14 residues long.

The V and J genes are TRBV6-2 or TRBV6-3 and TRBJ2-7, with D possibly matching TRBD2 (7 bases). V lost 6 bases and J lost 3, with 18 bases in between. The CDR3 covers 15 residues. Germline loops: CDR1 MNHEY, CDR2 SVGEGT. CDR3 sequence (DNA): TGTGCCAGCAGCCCGTCGGCGGGGGCTGTCTACGAGCAGTACTTC. Residues: CASSPSAGAVYEQYF.